The TCR beta chain described here comes from a study of OX40 agonist ivuxolimab in advanced cancers. Study summary: Ivuxolimab, which patients received intravenously every 2 weeks, was dosed at 0.01 to 10 mg/kg.

Study-level results: There was clonal expansion of CD4+ and CD8+ blood T cells by week 6 at 0.1 to 3.0 mg/kg.

Concerning this clone itself: Its matching antigen is unknown.

Sequencing used immunoSEQ multiplex PCR; TCRdb keeps in-frame clones, though not all of them. Among just over 9,500 clones listed, 66% were seen once. The source was CD4+ or CD8+ T cells sorted from blood, collected in a trial of the OX40 agonist ivuxolimab. The clonotype comes from an adult with an advanced solid tumor such as melanoma, head and neck, liver or kidney cancer.

The CDR3 DNA reads as TGTGCCAGCAGTTTAGTGGGGGCCGAGCAGTACTTC. Translated: CASSLVGAEQYF. This sequence joins TRBV28 and TRBJ2-7; D is possibly TRBD1 (6 bases). V was clipped by 2 bases and J by 6 bases, with 8 bases between them. The germline V gene has CDR1 MDHEN and CDR2 SYDVKM. The CDR3 loop spans 12 amino acids.